The rows below give T cell receptor beta chains drawn from one sample of a study of a mutant IDH1 vaccine in newly diagnosed glioma. The antigens of these receptors remain unknown. Data came from immunoSEQ multiplex PCR; TCRdb stores just in-frame clones and leaves some out. The table includes around 42,000 clones, approximately 83% detected once. The sample consisted of PBMCs, taken from a glioma patient whose treatment included an IDH1 peptide vaccine. These receptors were collected from a man aged 35 to 55 with glioma. Each CDR3 is given with its conserved first and last residue. D genes are given only for firm matches. Part of the rows lack a size; the others show once, few, many or a class for expanded clones.

TRBJ2-7 | - | - | TRBV6-5 | CASSRKEGAYEQYF | TGTGCCAGCAGCCGAAAAGAGGGAGCCTACGAGCAGTACTTC
TRBJ2-2 | - | TRBD1 | TRBV5-1 | CASTPAGTGDTGELFF | TGCGCCAGCACCCCTGCCGGGACAGGGGACACCGGGGAGCTGTTTTTT
TRBJ1-2 | - | - | TRBV7-9 | CASSSPGEHGYTF | TGTGCCAGCAGTTCGCCGGGGGAGCATGGCTACACCTTC
TRBJ1-4 | - | - | TRBV16 | CASSPSEKLFF | TGTGCCAGCAGCCCTAGTGAAAAACTGTTTTTT
TRBJ2-7 | - | - | TRBV6-1 | CASSEVVLDRGEQYF | TGTGCCAGCAGTGAAGTGGTACTAGATCGAGGCGAGCAGTACTTC
TRBJ2-5 | - | - | TRBV19 | CASSFSTSLQETQYF | TGTGCCAGTTCCTTTTCGACTAGTCTTCAAGAGACCCAGTACTTC
TRBJ2-7 | - | TRBD1 | TRBV27 | CASSLWGQGLGDEQYF | TGTGCCAGCAGTTTATGGGGACAGGGTTTGGGCGACGAGCAGTACTTC
TRBJ1-4 | - | - | TRBV10-2 | CATSGGDTNEKLFF | TGCGCCACCTCTGGAGGAGATACTAATGAAAAACTGTTTTTT
TRBJ2-2 | few | - | TRBV5-1 | CASSLLRAGELFF | TGCGCCAGCAGCTTGTTGCGGGCCGGGGAGCTGTTTTTT
TRBJ1-1 | - | - | TRBV5-1 | CASSLRFPGPAMNTEAFF | TGCGCCAGCAGCTTGAGATTTCCCGGGCCAGCTATGAACACTGAAGCTTTCTTT
TRBJ2-7 | - | TRBD2 | TRBV28 | CASGGTSEAYEQYF | TGTGCCAGCGGCGGGACTAGCGAAGCCTACGAGCAGTACTTC
TRBJ2-7 | - | TRBD1 | TRBV19 | CASSIPRTGKSSYEQYF | TGTGCCAGTAGTATCCCCCGGACAGGAAAATCAAGCTACGAGCAGTACTTC
TRBJ2-5 | - | TRBD1 | TRBV7-2 | CASSPRQGKSETQYF | TGTGCCAGCAGCCCAAGACAGGGTAAATCGGAGACCCAGTACTTC
TRBJ1-4 | - | - | TRBV27 | CASSLWATTGEKLFF | TGTGCCAGCAGTTTATGGGCCACCACTGGGGAAAAACTGTTTTTT
TRBJ2-2 | - | TRBD2 | TRBV18 | CASSPLVGLAGVTGELFF | TGTGCCAGCTCACCTCTCGTGGGACTAGCGGGAGTCACCGGGGAGCTGTTTTTT
TRBJ2-6 | - | - | TRBV18 | CASSPRVEGGGANVLTF | TGTGCCAGCTCACCACGAGTCGAAGGTGGTGGGGCCAACGTCCTGACTTTC
TRBJ1-2 | once | - | TRBV27 | CASTPAGAAYGYTF | TGTGCCAGCACCCCCGCGGGGGCGGCCTATGGCTACACCTTC
TRBJ2-7 | medium-sized | TRBD1 | TRBV2 | CASSVDGQGAYEQYF | TGTGCCAGCAGTGTGGACGGACAGGGGGCCTACGAGCAGTACTTC
TRBJ2-7 | - | - | TRBV5-5 | CASSLAAGTSYEQYF | TGTGCCAGCAGCTTGGCCGCCGGCACCTCCTACGAGCAGTACTTC
TRBJ2-1 | - | TRBD1 | TRBV5-6 | CASSLVGTGVNNEQFF | TGTGCCAGCAGCCTAGTCGGGACAGGGGTTAACAATGAGCAGTTCTTC
TRBJ1-1 | - | TRBD1 | TRBV5-1 | CASSYRDRGTEAFF | TGCGCCAGCAGCTACCGGGACAGGGGAACTGAAGCTTTCTTT
TRBJ2-5 | - | - | TRBV7-3 | CASSPHGRQETQYF | TGTGCCAGCAGCCCCCACGGTCGGCAAGAGACCCAGTACTTC
TRBJ1-1 | - | TRBD1 | TRBV19 | CASRPDRENTEAFF | TGTGCCAGTAGGCCTGACAGGGAGAACACTGAAGCTTTCTTT
TRBJ2-7 | - | TRBD2 | TRBV28 | CASRFLAGGPREQYF | TGTGCCAGCAGATTTTTAGCGGGAGGGCCTCGGGAGCAGTACTTC
TRBJ1-1 | - | - | TRBV28 | CGIDTEAFF | TGTGGGATAGACACTGAAGCTTTCTTT
TRBJ2-1 | - | TRBD2 | TRBV7-3 | CASSPSGSNEQFF | TGTGCCAGCAGCCCGAGCGGGAGCAATGAGCAGTTCTTC
TRBJ2-7 | few | TRBD2 | TRBV14 | CASSQKRGLAGAYEQYF | TGTGCCAGCAGCCAAAAGAGGGGACTAGCGGGAGCCTACGAGCAGTACTTC
TRBJ2-7 | once | - | TRBV7-5 | CVRSPDRPYEQYF | TGTGTCAGAAGCCCCGACAGGCCCTACGAGCAGTACTTC
TRBJ1-5 | few | - | TRBV6-5 | CASSYGGAGQPQHF | TGTGCCAGCAGTTATGGGGGGGCAGGTCAGCCCCAGCATTTT
TRBJ2-5 | medium-sized | TRBD2 | TRBV14 | CASSQAAGQETQYF | TGTGCCAGCAGCCAAGCAGCGGGGCAAGAGACCCAGTACTTC
TRBJ1-1 | - | - | TRBV4-1 | CASSSLYTRNTEAFF | TGCGCCAGCAGCTCCCTTTACACCAGGAACACTGAAGCTTTCTTT
TRBJ1-5 | - | - | TRBV15 | CATSTRGGNQPQHF | TGTGCCACCAGCACGAGGGGGGGCAATCAGCCCCAGCATTTT
TRBJ2-7 | - | - | TRBV5-1 | CASSLQGTYEQYF | TGCGCCAGCAGCTTACAGGGTACCTACGAGCAGTACTTC
TRBJ2-1 | few | TRBD2 | TRBV4-1 | CASSPAGLAVYNEQFF | TGCGCCAGCAGCCCGGCCGGACTAGCGGTTTACAATGAGCAGTTCTTC
TRBJ2-7 | - | - | TRBV6-1 | CASTRESSYEQYF | TGTGCCAGTACCCGGGAAAGCTCCTACGAGCAGTACTTC
TRBJ2-1 | - | TRBD1 | TRBV6-6 | CASSYAAGQGHGEQFF | TGTGCCAGCAGTTACGCCGCGGGACAGGGTCATGGGGAGCAGTTCTTC
TRBJ1-1 | - | TRBD1 | TRBV27 | CASREQGRRTEAFF | TGTGCCAGCAGGGAACAGGGGCGGAGGACTGAAGCTTTCTTT
TRBJ2-7 | - | - | TRBV5-1 | CASSLGTYEQYF | TGCGCCAGCAGCTTGGGTACCTACGAGCAGTACTTC
TRBJ2-6 | - | - | TRBV18 | CASSPLPSSGANVLTF | TGTGCCAGCTCACCCCTCCCAAGCTCTGGGGCCAACGTCCTGACTTTC
TRBJ2-7 | - | TRBD2 | TRBV13 | CASSRGRPAYEQYF | TGTGCCAGCAGCCGCGGGAGGCCCGCCTACGAGCAGTACTTC
TRBJ2-7 | - | TRBD1 | TRBV18 | CASSPRDRVDEQYF | TGTGCCAGCTCACCACGGGACAGGGTGGACGAGCAGTACTTC
TRBJ1-1 | - | TRBD1 | TRBV6-5 | CASRTPTGAGGEAFF | TGTGCCAGCAGGACCCCTACAGGGGCGGGTGGGGAAGCTTTCTTT
TRBJ2-1 | - | - | TRBV9 | CASSVAVTGVDNEQFF | TGTGCCAGCAGCGTAGCCGTAACGGGAGTAGATAATGAGCAGTTCTTC
TRBJ1-3 | once | - | TRBV28 | CASSSRGGNTIYF | TGTGCCAGCAGTTCACGGGGAGGAAACACCATATATTTT
TRBJ1-1 | - | TRBD1 | TRBV6-5 | CASSQTGNMNTEAFF | TGTGCCAGCAGCCAGACAGGGAACATGAACACTGAAGCTTTCTTT
TRBJ1-3 | - | - | TRBV9 | CASSVGRPGNTIYF | TGTGCCAGCAGCGTGGGCAGGCCTGGAAACACCATATATTTT
TRBJ2-7 | few | - | TRBV29-1 | CSFRDNTYEQYF | TGCAGCTTCCGGGACAACACCTACGAGCAGTACTTC
TRBJ1-4 | - | - | TRBV4-1 | CASSQPGATNEKLFF | TGCGCCAGCAGCCAACCGGGAGCAACTAATGAAAAACTGTTTTTT
TRBJ1-5 | - | - | TRBV6-1 | CASNPQGSNQPQHF | TGTGCCAGCAATCCACAGGGTAGCAATCAGCCCCAGCATTTT
TRBJ2-7 | - | - | TRBV19 | CASSIGGNEQYF | TGTGCCAGTAGTATTGGCGGGAACGAGCAGTACTTC
TRBJ2-3 | - | - | TRBV7-2 | CASSFGFGDTQYF | TGTGCCAGCAGCTTCGGTTTCGGGGATACGCAGTATTTT
TRBJ2-7 | - | - | TRBV14 | CASSQDGVGPHYEQYF | TGTGCCAGCAGCCAAGACGGTGTGGGTCCTCACTACGAGCAGTACTTC
TRBJ2-1 | - | TRBD2 | TRBV30 | CAHPGTSGSNEQFF | TGTGCCCACCCCGGGACTAGCGGGTCCAATGAGCAGTTCTTC